This T cell receptor (beta chain) emerged from a study of T cells in Graves' hyperthyroidism and ophthalmopathy. Patients aged 18 to 65 had newly diagnosed hyperthyroidism that had lasted under 2 months. Together with thyroid ultrasound, orbital computed tomography, serum thyroxine and TRAb, clinical symptoms were used for diagnoses. This clonotype was observed a few times. RNA transcripts gave rise to amplified TCR beta CDR3 regions. Initially, a first-round RT-PCR of the TCR CDR3 employed the HTBI primer set. TCRdb reprocessed the multiplex PCR reads via MiXCR and lists one record per CDR3 protein. Here the sample spans 250,000 to 300,000 distinct CDR3 sequences, 14% to 15% being singletons. V lost 3 bases and J lost 6; bases outside the gene matches: 6. CDR1 is SQVTM, CDR2 ANQGSEA, per germline. This CDR3 region has 13 residues.

V usage is TRBV29-1 and J usage is TRBJ2-7, with 9 bases matching TRBD2. What was sequenced was blood. The TCR was taken from a woman in her 40s with Graves' hyperthyroidism that later progressed to Graves' ophthalmopathy. The CDR3 loop reads CSVDSSGTSEQYF. The CDR3 nucleotides are TGCAGCGTTGATTCTAGCGGGACATCCGAGCAGTACTTC.